The 4 T cell receptor beta chains below come from one sample, sequenced in a study of cytomegalovirus exposure and HLA in healthy donors. The PCR contained 60 Vbeta and 13 Jbeta primers. The data were produced by immunoSEQ multiplex PCR, yet TCRdb's version contains in-frame clones alone and is incomplete. The profile shows about 110,000 clones, around three quarters of them singletons. Sequenced sample: PBMCs. The receptor set was obtained from a male donor in good health and CMV-seronegative.

This sequence joins TRBV4-2 and TRBJ2-7; 8 nucleotides match TRBD2. V was clipped by 2 bases and J by 3 bases; unmatched bases: 3. The CDR3 is made up of 14 amino acids. Germline values: CDR1 LGHNA, CDR2 YNFKEQ. CDR3 sequence: CASSQSLAGYEQYF. Written as DNA, the CDR3 is TGTGCCAGCAGCCAAAGCCTAGCGGGCTACGAGCAGTACTTC.

J is TRBJ2-1 and V is TRBV6-4, with TRBD1 matching 10 bases. Looked up from germline, CDR1 is MRHNA and CDR2 is SNTAGT. This CDR3 has 15 residues. V was pared by 5 bases and J by 3 bases, with 4 bases of the junction left unmatched. This chain's CDR3 is CASSMTGGDYNEQFF. The CDR3 DNA reads TGTGCCAGCAGTATGACAGGGGGCGACTACAATGAGCAGTTCTTC.

J is TRBJ1-1 and V is TRBV7-8, with D possibly matching TRBD1 (6 bases). V was pared by 1 base and J by 1 base, with 13 bases between. The CDR3 runs 16 residues. Germline-derived CDR1 and CDR2 are SGHVS and FQNEAQ. CDR3 residues: CASSLGQGGANTEAFF. CDR3 DNA: TGTGCCAGCAGCTTAGGGCAAGGGGGAGCGAACACTGAAGCTTTCTTT.

V usage is TRBV9 and J usage is TRBJ1-3; D possibly corresponds to TRBD1 (5 bases). V gave up 7 bases and J gave up 8 bases, with 10 bases separating them. CDR1 is SGDLS and CDR2 is YYNGEE in the germline V gene. This CDR3 is built from 11 residues. In nucleotides, the CDR3 is TGTGCCAGCGCGGGAGGGGACACCATATATTTT. Protein sequence: CASAGGDTIYF.